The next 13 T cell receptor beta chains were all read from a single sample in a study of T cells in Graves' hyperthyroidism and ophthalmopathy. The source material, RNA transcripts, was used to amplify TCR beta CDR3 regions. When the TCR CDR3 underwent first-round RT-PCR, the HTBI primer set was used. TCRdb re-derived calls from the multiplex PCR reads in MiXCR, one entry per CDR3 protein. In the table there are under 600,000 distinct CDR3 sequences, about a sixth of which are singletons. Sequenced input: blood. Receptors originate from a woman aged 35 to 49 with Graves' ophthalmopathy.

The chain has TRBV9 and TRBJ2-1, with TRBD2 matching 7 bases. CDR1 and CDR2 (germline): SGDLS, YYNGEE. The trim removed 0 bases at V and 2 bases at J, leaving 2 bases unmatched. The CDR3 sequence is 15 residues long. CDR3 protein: CASSVDGGTYNEQFF. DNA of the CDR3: TGTGCCAGCAGCGTAGACGGGGGGACCTACAATGAGCAGTTCTTC.

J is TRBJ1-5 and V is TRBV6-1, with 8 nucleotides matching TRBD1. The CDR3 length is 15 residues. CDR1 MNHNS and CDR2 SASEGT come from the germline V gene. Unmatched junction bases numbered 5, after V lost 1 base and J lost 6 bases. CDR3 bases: TGTGCCAGCAGTGAAGTTCAGGGGGCGATTCAGCCCCAGCATTTT. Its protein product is CASSEVQGAIQPQHF.

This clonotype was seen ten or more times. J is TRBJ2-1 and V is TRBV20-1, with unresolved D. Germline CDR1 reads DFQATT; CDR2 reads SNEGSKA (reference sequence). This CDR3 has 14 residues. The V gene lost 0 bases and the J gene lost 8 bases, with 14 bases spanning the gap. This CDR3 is CSARDQPDRDEQFF. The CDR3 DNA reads TGCAGTGCTAGAGATCAGCCCGACCGGGATGAGCAGTTCTTC.

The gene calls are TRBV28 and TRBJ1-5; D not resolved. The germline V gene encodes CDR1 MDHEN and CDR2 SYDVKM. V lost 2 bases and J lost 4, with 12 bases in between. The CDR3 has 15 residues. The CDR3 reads CASSLAGRPNQPQHF. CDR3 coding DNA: TGTGCCAGCAGTTTAGCCGGTCGACCTAATCAGCCCCAGCATTTT.

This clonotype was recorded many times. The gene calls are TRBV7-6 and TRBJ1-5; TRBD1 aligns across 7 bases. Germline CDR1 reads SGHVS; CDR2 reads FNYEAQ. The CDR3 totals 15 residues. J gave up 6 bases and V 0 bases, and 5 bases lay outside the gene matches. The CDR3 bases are TGTGCCAGCAGCTTAGCGACAGGGTCAAGTCAGCCCCAGCATTTT. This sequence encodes CASSLATGSSQPQHF.

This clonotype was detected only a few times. The CDR3 DNA follows: TGTGCCAGCAGCTTAACAGGGGGCAATAATTCACCCCTCCACTTT. Translation gives CASSLTGGNNSPLHF. This chain uses TRBV11-2 with TRBJ1-6; 9 positions match TRBD1. This CDR3 comprises 15 residues. Germline values: CDR1 SGHAT, CDR2 FQNNGV. V lost 2 bases, J lost 5 bases, and 1 base stayed unmatched.

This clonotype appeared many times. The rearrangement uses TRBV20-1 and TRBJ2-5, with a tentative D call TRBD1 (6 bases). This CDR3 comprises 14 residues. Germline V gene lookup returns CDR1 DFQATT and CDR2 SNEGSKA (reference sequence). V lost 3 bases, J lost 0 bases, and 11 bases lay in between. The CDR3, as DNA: TGCAGTGCTAGGGACAGCCTGTACCAAGAGACCCAGTACTTC. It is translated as CSARDSLYQETQYF.

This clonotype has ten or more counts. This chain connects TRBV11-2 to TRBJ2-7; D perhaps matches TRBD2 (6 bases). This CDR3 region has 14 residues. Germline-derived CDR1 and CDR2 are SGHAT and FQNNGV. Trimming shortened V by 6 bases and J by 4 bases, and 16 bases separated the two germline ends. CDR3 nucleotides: TGTGCCAGCAGTCCCTACAGCGGGTCGTACGAGCAGTACTTC. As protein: CASSPYSGSYEQYF.

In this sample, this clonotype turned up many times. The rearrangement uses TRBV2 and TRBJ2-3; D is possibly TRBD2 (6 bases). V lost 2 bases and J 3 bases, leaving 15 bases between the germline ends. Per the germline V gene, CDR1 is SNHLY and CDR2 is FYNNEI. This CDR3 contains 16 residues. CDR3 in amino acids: CASSEKGRGSTDTQYF. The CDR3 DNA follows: TGTGCCAGCAGTGAAAAGGGCCGGGGGTCGACAGATACGCAGTATTTT.

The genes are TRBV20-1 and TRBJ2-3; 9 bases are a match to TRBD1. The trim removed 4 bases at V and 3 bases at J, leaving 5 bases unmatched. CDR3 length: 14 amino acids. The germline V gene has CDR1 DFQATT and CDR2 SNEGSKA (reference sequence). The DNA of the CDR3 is TGCAGTGCTATTACCGGGACAGGGACAGATACGCAGTATTTT. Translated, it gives CSAITGTGTDTQYF.

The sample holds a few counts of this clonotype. DNA of the CDR3: TGCAGTGCTAGGGGAGCGGGAGGGCCCTACGAGCAGTACTTC. Its protein product is CSARGAGGPYEQYF. The chain recombines TRBV20-1 with TRBJ2-7; 10 bases agree with TRBD2. V lost 3 bases and J lost 2; bases outside the gene matches: 4. CDR3 size: 14 residues. Looked up from germline, CDR1 is DFQATT and CDR2 is SNEGSKA (reference sequence).

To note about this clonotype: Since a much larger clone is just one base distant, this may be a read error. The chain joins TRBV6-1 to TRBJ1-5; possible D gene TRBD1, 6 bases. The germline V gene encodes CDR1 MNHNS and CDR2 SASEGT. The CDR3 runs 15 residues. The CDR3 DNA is TGTGCCAGCTGTGAATTGGGCCAGGGGAATCAGCCCCAGCATTTT. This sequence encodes CASCELGQGNQPQHF.

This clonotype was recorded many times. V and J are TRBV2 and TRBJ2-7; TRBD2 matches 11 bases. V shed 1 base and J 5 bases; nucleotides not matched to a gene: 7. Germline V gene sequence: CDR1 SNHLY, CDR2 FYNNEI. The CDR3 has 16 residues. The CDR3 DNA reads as TGTGCCAGCAGTGAAGTCAGACTAGCGGGATTCAACGAGCAGTACTTC. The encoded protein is CASSEVRLAGFNEQYF. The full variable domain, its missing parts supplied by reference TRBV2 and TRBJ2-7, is EPEVTQTPSHQVTQMGQEVILRCVPISNHLYFYWYRQILGQKVEFLVSFYNNEISEKSEIFDDQFSVERPDGSNFTLKIRSTKLEDSAMYFCASSEVRLAGFNEQYFGPGTRLTVT.